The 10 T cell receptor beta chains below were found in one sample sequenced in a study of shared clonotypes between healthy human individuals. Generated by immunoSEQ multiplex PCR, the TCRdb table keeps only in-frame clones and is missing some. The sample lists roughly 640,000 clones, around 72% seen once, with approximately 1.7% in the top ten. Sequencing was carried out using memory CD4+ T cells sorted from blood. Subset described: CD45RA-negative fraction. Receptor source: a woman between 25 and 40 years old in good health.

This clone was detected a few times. The CDR3 region has the DNA TGTGCCAGCGCCCACATGGCAGGGGTTGAGCAGCCCCAGCATTTT. Protein product: CASAHMAGVEQPQHF. The J gene is TRBJ1-5, the V gene TRBV6-5, with a possible D match to TRBD1 (6 bases). Germline CDR1 and CDR2: MNHEY and SVGAGI. V lost 8 bases and J 7 bases, leaving 21 bases between the germline ends. This CDR3 is 15 amino acids long.

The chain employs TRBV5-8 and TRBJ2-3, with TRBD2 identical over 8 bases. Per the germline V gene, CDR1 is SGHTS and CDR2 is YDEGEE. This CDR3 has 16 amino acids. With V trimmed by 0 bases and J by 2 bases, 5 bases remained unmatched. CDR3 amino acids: CASSLGTSRNTDTQYF. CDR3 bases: TGTGCCAGCAGCTTGGGGACTAGCCGGAACACAGATACGCAGTATTTT.

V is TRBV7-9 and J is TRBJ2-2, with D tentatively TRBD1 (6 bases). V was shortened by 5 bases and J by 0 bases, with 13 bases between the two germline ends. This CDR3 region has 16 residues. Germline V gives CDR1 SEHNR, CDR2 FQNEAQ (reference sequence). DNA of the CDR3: TGTGCCAGCAGCCCTTGGACAGCAGCGAACACCGGGGAGCTGTTTTTT. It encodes CASSPWTAANTGELFF.

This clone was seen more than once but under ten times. CDR3 sequence: CASSADIPYEQYF. For the CDR3, the DNA is TGTGCCAGCAGTGCGGACATTCCCTACGAGCAGTACTTC. The V gene is TRBV28, the J gene TRBJ2-7; tentative D call: TRBD1 (5 bases). V lost 5 bases to trimming and J lost 2 bases, with 10 bases between them. The CDR3 spans 13 residues. CDR1 is MDHEN and CDR2 is SYDVKM in the germline V gene.

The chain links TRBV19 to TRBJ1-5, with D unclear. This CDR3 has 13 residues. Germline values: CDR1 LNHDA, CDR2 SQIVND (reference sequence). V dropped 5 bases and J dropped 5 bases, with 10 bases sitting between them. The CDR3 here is CASSVGLDQPQHF. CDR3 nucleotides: TGTGCCAGTAGTGTCGGGCTGGATCAGCCCCAGCATTTT.

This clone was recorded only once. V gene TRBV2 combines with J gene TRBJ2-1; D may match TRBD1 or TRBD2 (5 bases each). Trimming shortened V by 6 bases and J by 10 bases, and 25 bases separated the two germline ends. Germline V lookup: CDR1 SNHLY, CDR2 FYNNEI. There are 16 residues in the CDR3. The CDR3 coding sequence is TGTGCCAGCAGGAAAACAGGCTTGAGGGATTTCGGGGAGCAGTTCTTC. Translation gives CASRKTGLRDFGEQFF.

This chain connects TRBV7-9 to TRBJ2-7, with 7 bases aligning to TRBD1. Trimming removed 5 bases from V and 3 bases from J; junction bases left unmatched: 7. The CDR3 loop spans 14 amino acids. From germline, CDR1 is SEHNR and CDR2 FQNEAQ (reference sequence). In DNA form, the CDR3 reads TGTGCCAGCAGCCCCGGGACAGTCCACTACGAGCAGTACTTC. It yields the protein CASSPGTVHYEQYF.

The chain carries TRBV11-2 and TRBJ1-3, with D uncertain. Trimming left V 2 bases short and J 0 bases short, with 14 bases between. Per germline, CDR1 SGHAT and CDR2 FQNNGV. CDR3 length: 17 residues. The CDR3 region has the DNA TGTGCCAGCAGCTTACAGTACACAAAAGTCTCTGGAAACACCATATATTTT. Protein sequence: CASSLQYTKVSGNTIYF.

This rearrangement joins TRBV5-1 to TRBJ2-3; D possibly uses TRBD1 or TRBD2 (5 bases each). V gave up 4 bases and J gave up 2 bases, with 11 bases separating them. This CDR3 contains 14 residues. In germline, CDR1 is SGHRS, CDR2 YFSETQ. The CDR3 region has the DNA TGCGCCAGCAGCAGGGGAGATGACACAGATACGCAGTATTTT. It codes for CASSRGDDTDTQYF.

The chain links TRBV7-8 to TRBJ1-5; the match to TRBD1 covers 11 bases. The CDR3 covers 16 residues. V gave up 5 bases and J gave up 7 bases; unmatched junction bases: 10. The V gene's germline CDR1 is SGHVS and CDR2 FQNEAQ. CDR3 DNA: TGTGCCAGCAGCACGGCTGGGACAGGGGGACAGCAGCCCCAGCATTTT. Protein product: CASSTAGTGGQQPQHF.